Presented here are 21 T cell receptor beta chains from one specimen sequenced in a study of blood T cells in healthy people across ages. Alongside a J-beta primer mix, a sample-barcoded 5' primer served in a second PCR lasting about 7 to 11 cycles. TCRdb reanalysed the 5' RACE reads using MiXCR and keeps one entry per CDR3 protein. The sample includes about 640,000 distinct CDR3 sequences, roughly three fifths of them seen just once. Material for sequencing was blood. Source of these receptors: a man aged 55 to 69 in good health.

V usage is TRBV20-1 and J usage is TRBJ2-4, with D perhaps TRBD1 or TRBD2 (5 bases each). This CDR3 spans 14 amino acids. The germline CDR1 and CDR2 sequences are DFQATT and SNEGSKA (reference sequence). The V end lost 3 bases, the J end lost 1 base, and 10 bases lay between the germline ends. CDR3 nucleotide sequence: TGCAGTGCTAGTATGGGGGTGGCCAAAAACATTCAGTACTTC. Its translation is CSASMGVAKNIQYF.

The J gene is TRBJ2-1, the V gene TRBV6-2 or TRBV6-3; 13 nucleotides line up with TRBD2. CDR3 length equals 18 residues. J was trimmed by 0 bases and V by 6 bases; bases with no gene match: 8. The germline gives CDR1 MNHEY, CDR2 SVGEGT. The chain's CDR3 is CASSPGLAGLSSYNEQFF. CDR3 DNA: TGTGCCAGCAGCCCGGGACTAGCGGGGCTAAGCTCCTACAATGAGCAGTTCTTC.

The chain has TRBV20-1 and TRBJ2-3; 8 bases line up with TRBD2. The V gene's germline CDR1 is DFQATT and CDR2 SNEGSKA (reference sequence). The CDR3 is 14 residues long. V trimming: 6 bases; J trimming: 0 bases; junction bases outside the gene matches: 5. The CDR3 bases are TGCAGTGCACCACTAGCGGTTAGCACAGATACGCAGTATTTT. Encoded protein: CSAPLAVSTDTQYF.

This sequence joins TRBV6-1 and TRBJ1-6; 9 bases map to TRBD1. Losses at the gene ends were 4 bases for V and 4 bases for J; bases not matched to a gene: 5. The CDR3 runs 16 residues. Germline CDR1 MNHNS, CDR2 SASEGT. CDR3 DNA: TGTGCCAGCAGTGGTGACAGGGGGGTTTATAATTCACCCCTCCACTTT. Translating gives CASSGDRGVYNSPLHF.

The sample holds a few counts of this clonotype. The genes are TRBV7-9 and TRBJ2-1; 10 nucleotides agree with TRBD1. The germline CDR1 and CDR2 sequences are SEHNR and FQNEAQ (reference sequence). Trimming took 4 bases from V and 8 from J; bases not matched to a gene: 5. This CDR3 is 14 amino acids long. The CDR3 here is CASSWDRGGDEQFF. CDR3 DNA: TGTGCCAGCAGCTGGGACAGGGGAGGCGATGAGCAGTTCTTC. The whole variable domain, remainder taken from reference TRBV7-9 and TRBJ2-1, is DTGVSQNPRHKITKRGQNVTFRCDPISEHNRLYWYRQTLGQGPEFLTYFQNEAQLEKSRLLSDRFSAERPKGSFSTLEIQRTEQGDSAMYLCASSWDRGGDEQFFGPGTRLTVL.

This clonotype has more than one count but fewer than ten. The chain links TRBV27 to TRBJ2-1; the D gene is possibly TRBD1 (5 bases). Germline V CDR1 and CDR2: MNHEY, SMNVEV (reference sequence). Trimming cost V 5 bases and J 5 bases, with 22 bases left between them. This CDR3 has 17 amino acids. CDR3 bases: TGTGCCAGCAGTCAATACGCTTCTCAGGGATGGGACAATGAGCAGTTCTTC. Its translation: CASSQYASQGWDNEQFF.

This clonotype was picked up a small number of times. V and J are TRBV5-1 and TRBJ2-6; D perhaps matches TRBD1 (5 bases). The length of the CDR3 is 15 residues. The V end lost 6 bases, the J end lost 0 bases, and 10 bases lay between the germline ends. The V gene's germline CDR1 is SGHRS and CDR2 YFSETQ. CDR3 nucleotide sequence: TGCGCCAGCAACCCCGACAGCTCTGGGGCCAACGTCCTGACTTTC. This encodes CASNPDSSGANVLTF.

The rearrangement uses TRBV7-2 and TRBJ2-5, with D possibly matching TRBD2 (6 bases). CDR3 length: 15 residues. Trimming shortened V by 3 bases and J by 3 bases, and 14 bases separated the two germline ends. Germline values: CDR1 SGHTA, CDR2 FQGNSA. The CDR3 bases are TGTGCCAGCAGCTTTGTCGGGGGTAGGGAAGAGACCCAGTACTTC. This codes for CASSFVGGREETQYF.

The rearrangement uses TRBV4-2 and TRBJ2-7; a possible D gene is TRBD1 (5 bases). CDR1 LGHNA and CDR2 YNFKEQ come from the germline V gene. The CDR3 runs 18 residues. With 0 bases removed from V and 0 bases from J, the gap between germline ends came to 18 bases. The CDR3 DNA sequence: TGTGCCAGCAGCCAAGATTTAAAGGGGCCCACCCTCTCCTACGAGCAGTACTTC. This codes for CASSQDLKGPTLSYEQYF.

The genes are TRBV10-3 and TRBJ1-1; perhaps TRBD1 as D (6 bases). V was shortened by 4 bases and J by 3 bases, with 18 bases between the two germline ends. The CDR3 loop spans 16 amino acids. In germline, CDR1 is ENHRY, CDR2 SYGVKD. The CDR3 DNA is TGTGCCATCAGTGGAGGTGGGGGGGGCGCGGACACTGAAGCTTTCTTT. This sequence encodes CAISGGGGGADTEAFF.

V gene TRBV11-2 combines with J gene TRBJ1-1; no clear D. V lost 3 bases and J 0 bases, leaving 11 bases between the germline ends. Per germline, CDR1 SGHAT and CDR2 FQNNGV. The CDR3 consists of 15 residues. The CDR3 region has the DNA TGTGCCAGCAGCTTCCCCGGCCGGTTGAACACTGAAGCTTTCTTT. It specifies CASSFPGRLNTEAFF.

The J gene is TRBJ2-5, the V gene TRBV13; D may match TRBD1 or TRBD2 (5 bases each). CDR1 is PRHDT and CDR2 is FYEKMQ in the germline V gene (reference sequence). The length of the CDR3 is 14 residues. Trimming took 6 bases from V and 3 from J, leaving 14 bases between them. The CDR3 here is CASRERGAEETQYF. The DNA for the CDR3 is TGTGCCAGCAGAGAACGGGGCGCAGAAGAGACCCAGTACTTC.

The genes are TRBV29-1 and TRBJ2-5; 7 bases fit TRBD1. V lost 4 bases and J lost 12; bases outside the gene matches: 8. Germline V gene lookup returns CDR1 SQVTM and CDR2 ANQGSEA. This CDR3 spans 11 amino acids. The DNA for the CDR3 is TGCAGCGTTGGCATAATCGGACAGGAGTACTTC. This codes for CSVGIIGQEYF. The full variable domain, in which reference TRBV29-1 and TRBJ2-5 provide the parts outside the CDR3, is SAVISQKPSRDICQRGTSLTIQCQVDSQVTMMFWYRQQPGQSLTLIATANQGSEATYESGFVIDKFPISRPNLTFSTLTVSNMSPEDSSIYLCSVGIIGQEYFGPGTRLLVL.

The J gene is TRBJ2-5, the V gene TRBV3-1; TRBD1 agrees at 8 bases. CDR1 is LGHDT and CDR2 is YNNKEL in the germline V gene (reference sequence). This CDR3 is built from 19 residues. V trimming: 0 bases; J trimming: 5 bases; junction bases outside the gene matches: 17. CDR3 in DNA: TGTGCCAGCAGCCAAGAACGGACAGGGAATACCGGCGGCCGCGAGACCCAGTACTTC. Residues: CASSQERTGNTGGRETQYF.

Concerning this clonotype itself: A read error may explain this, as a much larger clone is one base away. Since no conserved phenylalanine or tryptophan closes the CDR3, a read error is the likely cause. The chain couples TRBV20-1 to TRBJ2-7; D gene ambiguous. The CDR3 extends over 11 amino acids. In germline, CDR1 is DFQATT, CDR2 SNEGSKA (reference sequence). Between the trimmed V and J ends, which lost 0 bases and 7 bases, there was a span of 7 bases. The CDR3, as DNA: TGCAGTGCTAGAGATCCAGAGGAGCAGTACCTC. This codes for CSARDPEEQYL.

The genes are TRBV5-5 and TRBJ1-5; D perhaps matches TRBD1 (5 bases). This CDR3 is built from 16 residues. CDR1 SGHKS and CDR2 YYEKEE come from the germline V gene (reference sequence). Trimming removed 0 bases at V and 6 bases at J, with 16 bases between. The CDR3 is CASSLGTFGGVQPQHF. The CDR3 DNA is TGTGCCAGCAGCTTGGGGACTTTTGGGGGGGTTCAGCCCCAGCATTTT.

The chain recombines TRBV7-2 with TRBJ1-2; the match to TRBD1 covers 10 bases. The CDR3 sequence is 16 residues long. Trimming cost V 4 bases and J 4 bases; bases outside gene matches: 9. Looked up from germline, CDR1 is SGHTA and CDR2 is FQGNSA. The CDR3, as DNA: TGTGCCAGCAGCTCACTTGACAGGGGGCCCGGCTATGGCTACACCTTC. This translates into CASSSLDRGPGYGYTF. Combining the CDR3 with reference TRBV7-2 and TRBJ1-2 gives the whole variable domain GAGVSQSPSNKVTEKGKDVELRCDPISGHTALYWYRQSLGQGLEFLIYFQGNSAPDKSGLPSDRFSAERTGGSVSTLTIQRTQQEDSAVYLCASSSLDRGPGYGYTFGSGTRLTVV.

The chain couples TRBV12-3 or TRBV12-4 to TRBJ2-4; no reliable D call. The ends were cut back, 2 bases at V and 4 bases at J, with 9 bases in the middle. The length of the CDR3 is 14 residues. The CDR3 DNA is TGTGCCAGCAGTTTATTCGACATAAAAAACATTCAGTACTTC. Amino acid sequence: CASSLFDIKNIQYF.

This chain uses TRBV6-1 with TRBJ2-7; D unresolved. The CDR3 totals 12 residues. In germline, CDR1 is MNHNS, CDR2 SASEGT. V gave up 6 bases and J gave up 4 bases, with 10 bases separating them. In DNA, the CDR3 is TGTGCCAGCAGACCCGACCTATACGAGCAGTACTTC. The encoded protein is CASRPDLYEQYF.

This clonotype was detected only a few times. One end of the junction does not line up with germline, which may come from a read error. For the CDR3, the DNA is TGTGCCAGCAGCTTAGGACAGGGAGACCAAGAGACCCAGTACTTC. It specifies CASSLGQGDQETQYF. V and J are TRBV5-1 and TRBJ2-5, with 8 bases identical to TRBD1. Germline V CDR1 and CDR2: SGHRS, YFSETQ. The CDR3 has 15 amino acids.

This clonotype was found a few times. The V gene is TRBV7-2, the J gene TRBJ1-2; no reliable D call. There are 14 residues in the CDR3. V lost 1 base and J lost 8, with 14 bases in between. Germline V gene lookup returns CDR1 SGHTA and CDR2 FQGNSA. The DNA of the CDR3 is TGTGCCAGCAGCTTAGGGTTCCAGGTCCGGGGCTACACCTTC. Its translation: CASSLGFQVRGYTF. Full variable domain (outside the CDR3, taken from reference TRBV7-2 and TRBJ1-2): GAGVSQSPSNKVTEKGKDVELRCDPISGHTALYWYRQSLGQGLEFLIYFQGNSAPDKSGLPSDRFSAERTGGSVSTLTIQRTQQEDSAVYLCASSLGFQVRGYTFGSGTRLTVV.